This record concerns one T cell receptor beta chain sequence. The CDR3 covers 18 residues. Trimming at V came to 1 base and at J to 2 bases, leaving 7 bases not matched to a gene. Germline V gives CDR1 SGDLS, CDR2 YYNGEE. Sequencing of TCR beta was performed on blood CD8+ and CD4+ T cells. Healthy donors, matched for age and sex, constituted the control group. Bulk CD8+ and CD4+ cells came from magnetic negative isolation; CD8+ TEMRA by FACS. When the RNA was reverse transcribed, random hexamers were used with an input of roughly 0.45 to 1 ug. An immunoSEQ multiplex PCR generated amplified TCR beta CDR3 products spanning 54 Vbeta and 13 Jbeta. TCRdb redid the calling of the immunoSEQ multiplex PCR reads with MiXCR, one entry per CDR3 protein. This table has roughly 150,000 distinct CDR3 sequences, about 94% appearing once. The data originate from a study of CD8 T cells in Susac syndrome.

The receptor comes from a human donor in good health. The chain links TRBV9 to TRBJ2-5; 14 bases agree with TRBD2. Specimen: CD4+ T cells from PBMCs. The CDR3 is CASSVSSGLAGGQETQYF. The CDR3 coding sequence is TGTGCCAGCAGCGTATCCTCAGGACTAGCGGGGGGTCAAGAGACCCAGTACTTC.